This note documents a single TCR beta chain sequence. The antigen is undetermined. Using RNA template, CDR3s of TCR alpha and beta were amplified with iRepertoire arm-PCR. TCRdb re-derived calls from the multiplex PCR reads in MiXCR, one entry per CDR3 protein. The sample lists approximately 400,000 distinct CDR3 sequences, around 38% occurring once. The entry originates in a study of glioma-infiltrating T cells. As for the study in general: Before surgery, glioma patients received dexamethasone for at most six days. Target coverage was about 4- to 11-fold for approximately 960,000 blood T cells.

Trimming left V 5 bases short and J 3 bases short, with 12 bases between. Germline CDR1 reads SGHDT; CDR2 reads YYEEEE. The CDR3 consists of 13 residues. General study findings and limits: A blood CDR3 motif signature was depleted in highly divergent patients. Tissue-blood divergence was below expectation in non-neoplastic patients, above in gliomas.

This sequence originates from a human donor with low-grade glioma or glioblastoma, undergoing nonglioma brain surgery, or in good health (not recorded which). The V and J genes are TRBV5-6 and TRBJ2-7, with unresolved D. Sequenced sample: glioma tissue, nonneoplastic brain tissue, or PBMCs (not recorded which). In DNA form, the CDR3 reads TGTGCCAGCAGTACGAACCGCTACTACGAGCAGTACTTC. Protein sequence: CASSTNRYYEQYF.